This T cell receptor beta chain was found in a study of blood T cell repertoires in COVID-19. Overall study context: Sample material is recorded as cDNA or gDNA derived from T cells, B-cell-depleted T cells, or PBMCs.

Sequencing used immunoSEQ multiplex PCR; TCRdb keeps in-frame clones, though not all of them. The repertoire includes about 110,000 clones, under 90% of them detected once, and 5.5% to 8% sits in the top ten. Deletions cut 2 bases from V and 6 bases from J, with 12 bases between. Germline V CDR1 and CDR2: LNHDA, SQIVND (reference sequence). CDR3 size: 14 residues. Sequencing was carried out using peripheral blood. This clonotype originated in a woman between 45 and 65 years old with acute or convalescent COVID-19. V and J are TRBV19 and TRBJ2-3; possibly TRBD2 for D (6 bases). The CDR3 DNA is TGTGCCAGTAGTATAAGGCAGGAGGGGGATACGCAGTATTTT. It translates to CASSIRQEGDTQYF. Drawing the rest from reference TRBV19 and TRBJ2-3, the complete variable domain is DGGITQSPKYLFRKEGQNVTLSCEQNLNHDAMYWYRQDPGQGLRLIYYSQIVNDFQKGDIAEGYSVSREKKESFPLTVTSAQKNPTAFYLCASSIRQEGDTQYFGPGTRLTVL.